These T cell receptor beta chains were read from a single sample in a study of response to subunit inactivated influenza vaccine. In TCRdb, the RT-PCR reads were re-called with MiXCR into one record per CDR3 protein. The table records a few hundred thousand distinct CDR3 sequences, about a fifth of them present only once. The sample consisted of PBMCs from blood, taken less than 22 months after vaccination. The source is a man in his fifties or sixties who received an inactivated influenza vaccine. Both conserved end residues are part of each CDR3. The order of the fields is CDR3 length, J gene, V gene, clone size, D gene, CDR3 protein. The D gene is left open where the match is weak. Some rows mark clone size as missing; the rest say once, few, many or name a class of expanded clone.

>13|TRBJ1-2|TRBV29-1|many|.
CSVESAENYGYTF
>13|TRBJ1-5|TRBV20-1|.|TRBD1
CSARTGEGQPQHF
>12|TRBJ2-1|TRBV29-1|.|.
CSVEDPGNEQFF
>14|TRBJ2-3|TRBV5-6|.|TRBD1
CASSIRGRADTQYF
>17|TRBJ2-1|TRBV5-1|few|.
CASSLGLSAVSYNEQFF
>15|TRBJ1-1|TRBV10-3|many|.
CAISEKWLGGTEAFF
>10|TRBJ2-4|TRBV20-1|few|TRBD1
CSATGTGHYF
>15|TRBJ2-1|TRBV7-9|.|TRBD2
CASSSRTSGYNEQFF
>14|TRBJ1-1|TRBV6-1|many|TRBD1
CASRPTGFKHEAFF
>13|TRBJ1-1|TRBV4-3|.|.
CASSQYRDLEAFF
>15|TRBJ2-5|TRBV7-9|.|.
CASSLEPDPRETQYF
>14|TRBJ1-6|TRBV5-1|many|TRBD1
CASSVRDRNSPLHF
>15|TRBJ1-1|TRBV7-3|few|TRBD1
CASSTSGGWGTEAFF
>16|TRBJ2-1|TRBV14|few|TRBD1
CASSPTRQGIYNEQFF
>15|TRBJ1-2|TRBV29-1|.|TRBD1
CSVGEPGQGVYGYTF
>14|TRBJ2-5|TRBV5-1|few|.
CASSLDISWETQYF
>15|TRBJ1-5|TRBV6-1|.|TRBD1
CASSLRGQGNQSQHF
>14|TRBJ1-1|TRBV18|.|.
CASSPRGAGTEAFF
>16|TRBJ2-5|TRBV20-1|few|.
CSARQRMSIIQETQYF
>16|TRBJ2-1|TRBV27|few|TRBD1
CASSLIRAGGPNEQFF
>17|TRBJ2-3|TRBV11-2|.|.
CASSLLPDPLSTDTQYF
>15|TRBJ2-1|TRBV5-1|.|TRBD2
CASSPGLDPYNEQFF
>11|TRBJ1-1|TRBV20-1|.|.
CGEQLNTEAFF
>13|TRBJ1-6|TRBV12-2|many|.
CASLRVTNSPLHF
>14|TRBJ2-6|TRBV7-2|.|.
CASSPQSGANVLTF
>16|TRBJ2-1|TRBV14|.|TRBD1
CASSQWTGRSYNEQFF
>14|TRBJ2-5|TRBV3-1|.|.
CASSQVGGPSTQYF
>14|TRBJ2-3|TRBV5-1|few|.
CASSLEYYADTQYF
>15|TRBJ2-1|TRBV4-3|.|.
CASSQSRDLDNEQFF
>13|TRBJ2-3|TRBV2|.|.
CASIEGFTDTQYF
>18|TRBJ1-6|TRBV6-5|few|.
CASSYLPSGSLYNSPLHF
>15|TRBJ1-2|TRBV2|many|TRBD1
CASSARQGANYGYTF
>16|TRBJ1-1|TRBV5-4|.|TRBD1
CASSPQAGGLNTEAFF
>17|TRBJ2-2|TRBV6-5|.|TRBD1
CASSYGTGVGYTGELFF
>14|TRBJ2-7|TRBV28|few|.
CASISVGAGYEQYF
>13|TRBJ2-3|TRBV7-2|few|.
CASSSRGSDTQYF
>13|TRBJ1-5|TRBV29-1|few|.
CSVARGVNQPQHF
>15|TRBJ2-4|TRBV12-3/TRBV12-4|.|.
CASSLVGDPKNIQYF
>14|TRBJ2-1|TRBV7-2|.|.
CASSFSTGYNEQFF
>16|TRBJ1-3|TRBV6-5|.|.
CASSYSALGSGNTIYF
>17|TRBJ2-1|TRBV20-1|once|TRBD2
CCARSTLGLAGGDEQFF
>17|TRBJ2-2|TRBV7-2|.|.
CASSLSSIGGVPGELFF
>14|TRBJ2-5|TRBV5-1|.|.
CASSLEGRKETQYF
>15|TRBJ2-5|TRBV28|.|.
CASSSLEQEGETQYF
>15|TRBJ1-6|TRBV7-9|.|.
CASSLWDPPGSPLHF
>14|TRBJ1-2|TRBV6-5|.|TRBD1
CASSFNRGDYGYTF
>13|TRBJ2-7|TRBV19|few|.
CASSRSDSYEQYF
>15|TRBJ2-5|TRBV20-1|.|TRBD1
CSARDDGRGQETQYF
>14|TRBJ2-7|TRBV20-1|.|.
CSAFRGPPRYEQYF
>16|TRBJ2-3|TRBV28|few|TRBD2
CASSSRLAGAFDTQYF
>15|TRBJ1-2|TRBV7-9|few|.
CASSLQQGISYGYTF
>15|TRBJ2-3|TRBV9|.|.
CASSVEHLNTDTQYF
>15|TRBJ2-7|TRBV2|.|.
CASRETVYNSYEQYF
>16|TRBJ1-2|TRBV3-1|.|.
CASSQEIGDRNYGYTF
>15|TRBJ1-5|TRBV28|few|.
CASSFRRGSSQPQHF
>12|TRBJ1-2|TRBV19|few|.
CASSTKTGGYTF
>15|TRBJ2-1|TRBV7-2|few|TRBD2
CASSSLAGVYNEQFF
>17|TRBJ2-3|TRBV12-3/TRBV12-4|.|.
CASSPMRAPRDTDTQYF